The following is a T cell receptor (beta chain) sequence with its context. CDR1 is MGHRA and CDR2 is YSYEKL in the germline V gene. The CDR3 is 17 amino acids. The junction had 15 bases not matched to a gene; V was cut back by 4 bases and J by 6 bases. These data come from a study of blood T cell repertoires in COVID-19. TCRdb keeps only in-frame clones here, not all; method: immunoSEQ multiplex PCR. The data contain roughly 220,000 clones, around 84% of them seen just once; the ten biggest clones take up 5.9%. V gene TRBV4-1 combines with J gene TRBJ1-2; 9 bases are a match to TRBD1. Sequenced input: peripheral blood. The sequence came from an elderly man with acute or convalescent COVID-19. The CDR3 region has the DNA TGCGCCAGCAGCCGGTCTCCAGGACAGGGGAAGTTAGATGGCTACACCTTC. This sequence encodes CASSRSPGQGKLDGYTF.